These 11 T cell receptor beta chains were all obtained from the same sample, sequenced in a study of shared T cell receptors in the human thymus. Sequencing used immunoSEQ multiplex PCR; TCRdb keeps in-frame clones, though not all of them. Counted here are 600,000 to 900,000 clones, roughly 85% occurring once; the ten biggest clones make up 0.0095% to 0.013%. This same sample was also taken into another study, of human thymus T cells.

Material for sequencing was thymocytes. The source of these receptors is a girl younger than two with a congenital heart defect.

The chain has TRBV19 and TRBJ1-2, with a possible D match to TRBD1 (6 bases). Germline CDR1 LNHDA, CDR2 SQIVND (reference sequence). This CDR3 comprises 14 residues. V was cut by 7 bases and J by 2 bases, with 14 bases left in between. The CDR3 DNA reads TGTGCCAGTACCCATCGGGGACAAAACTATGGCTACACCTTC. Encoded protein: CASTHRGQNYGYTF. Filled out from reference TRBV19 and TRBJ1-2, the complete variable domain reads DGGITQSPKYLFRKEGQNVTLSCEQNLNHDAMYWYRQDPGQGLRLIYYSQIVNDFQKGDIAEGYSVSREKKESFPLTVTSAQKNPTAFYLCASTHRGQNYGYTFGSGTRLTVV.

The V and J genes are TRBV7-9 and TRBJ2-7; D is undetermined. Trimming took off 5 bases at V and 2 bases at J, with 13 bases between the two ends. CDR1 SEHNR and CDR2 FQNEAQ come from the germline V gene (reference sequence). The CDR3 extends over 14 amino acids. As DNA, the CDR3 is TGTGCCAGCAGCATCTCCTCTGGCCCCTACGAGCAGTACTTC. Its protein is CASSISSGPYEQYF.

This rearrangement joins TRBV28 to TRBJ1-5, with a tentative D call TRBD1 (5 bases). The V end was cut by 6 bases, the J end by 4 bases, with 16 bases between. The CDR3 sequence is 15 residues long. CDR1 MDHEN and CDR2 SYDVKM come from the germline V gene. The CDR3 region has the DNA TGTGCCAGCAGGAGAAAGGACACGATAAATCAGCCCCAGCATTTT. Its protein product is CASRRKDTINQPQHF.

The rearrangement links TRBV10-1 to TRBJ2-1; 14 nucleotides match TRBD2. V shed 6 bases, J shed 9 bases, and the junction held 7 bases outside the gene matches. The CDR3 is 15 residues long. Germline CDR1 WNHNN, CDR2 SYGVQD (reference sequence). The CDR3 region is CASSRLAGGLSEQFF. DNA for the CDR3: TGCGCCAGCAGCAGACTAGCGGGGGGGCTTTCTGAGCAGTTCTTC.

The gene calls are TRBV20-1 and TRBJ1-5, with TRBD1 as a possible D gene (5 bases). The germline V gene encodes CDR1 DFQATT and CDR2 SNEGSKA (reference sequence). V was clipped by 6 bases and J by 7 bases, with 10 bases between them. This CDR3 spans 11 amino acids. The CDR3 DNA is TGCAGTGCGTTGGGGGGACAGCCCCAGCATTTT. It codes for CSALGGQPQHF.

The rearrangement links TRBV28 to TRBJ1-1, with D possibly matching TRBD1 (6 bases). This CDR3 contains 14 residues. The germline V gene has CDR1 MDHEN and CDR2 SYDVKM. The V end lost 3 bases, the J end lost 4 bases, and 12 bases lay between the germline ends. The chain's CDR3 is CASSFSQGFTEAFF. DNA for the CDR3: TGTGCCAGCAGTTTTAGTCAGGGGTTCACTGAAGCTTTCTTT.

V gene TRBV5-5 combines with J gene TRBJ1-1, with unresolved D. Trimming removed 4 bases from V and 6 bases from J, with 16 bases in between. Germline V gene data show CDR1 as SGHKS and CDR2 as YYEKEE (reference sequence). The CDR3 sequence is 14 residues long. The CDR3 DNA reads as TGTGCCAGCAGCGCAAAGCTCATGAGGGCTGAAGCTTTCTTT. Its translation: CASSAKLMRAEAFF.

The chain has TRBV28 and TRBJ2-7; D is uncertain. Per germline, CDR1 MDHEN and CDR2 SYDVKM. The CDR3 runs to 16 residues. Trimming took 2 bases from V and 3 from J, leaving 17 bases between them. CDR3 amino acids: CASSLIRGYDVYEQYF. The CDR3 coding sequence is TGTGCCAGCAGTTTAATTAGAGGATATGATGTCTACGAGCAGTACTTC.

The rearrangement links TRBV6-1 to TRBJ2-7; 8 bases match TRBD1. CDR1 and CDR2 (germline): MNHNS, SASEGT. V shed 4 bases, J shed 5 bases, and the junction held 4 bases outside the gene matches. This CDR3 has 13 amino acids. The CDR3: CASSALTGDEQYF. Here the CDR3 DNA reads TGTGCCAGCAGTGCCTTGACAGGGGACGAGCAGTACTTC.

This rearrangement joins TRBV29-1 to TRBJ2-3; 7 nucleotides agree with TRBD1. CDR3 length: 15 amino acids. CDR1 is SQVTM and CDR2 is ANQGSEA in the germline V gene. J gave up 5 bases and V 4 bases, and 12 bases lay outside the gene matches. CDR3 in DNA: TGCAGCGTTGGGCGAACAGGGGATGGGGGAGATACGCAGTATTTT. This codes for CSVGRTGDGGDTQYF.

This clone is a singleton in its sample. This chain joins TRBV18 and TRBJ1-4; D not resolved. CDR1 is KGHSH and CDR2 is LQKENI in the germline V gene. The CDR3 totals 14 residues. Trimming removed 3 bases from V and 0 bases from J, with 5 bases in between. The CDR3 bases are TGTGCCAGCTCACCGCCGGCAACTAATGAAAAACTGTTTTTT. Residues: CASSPPATNEKLFF.